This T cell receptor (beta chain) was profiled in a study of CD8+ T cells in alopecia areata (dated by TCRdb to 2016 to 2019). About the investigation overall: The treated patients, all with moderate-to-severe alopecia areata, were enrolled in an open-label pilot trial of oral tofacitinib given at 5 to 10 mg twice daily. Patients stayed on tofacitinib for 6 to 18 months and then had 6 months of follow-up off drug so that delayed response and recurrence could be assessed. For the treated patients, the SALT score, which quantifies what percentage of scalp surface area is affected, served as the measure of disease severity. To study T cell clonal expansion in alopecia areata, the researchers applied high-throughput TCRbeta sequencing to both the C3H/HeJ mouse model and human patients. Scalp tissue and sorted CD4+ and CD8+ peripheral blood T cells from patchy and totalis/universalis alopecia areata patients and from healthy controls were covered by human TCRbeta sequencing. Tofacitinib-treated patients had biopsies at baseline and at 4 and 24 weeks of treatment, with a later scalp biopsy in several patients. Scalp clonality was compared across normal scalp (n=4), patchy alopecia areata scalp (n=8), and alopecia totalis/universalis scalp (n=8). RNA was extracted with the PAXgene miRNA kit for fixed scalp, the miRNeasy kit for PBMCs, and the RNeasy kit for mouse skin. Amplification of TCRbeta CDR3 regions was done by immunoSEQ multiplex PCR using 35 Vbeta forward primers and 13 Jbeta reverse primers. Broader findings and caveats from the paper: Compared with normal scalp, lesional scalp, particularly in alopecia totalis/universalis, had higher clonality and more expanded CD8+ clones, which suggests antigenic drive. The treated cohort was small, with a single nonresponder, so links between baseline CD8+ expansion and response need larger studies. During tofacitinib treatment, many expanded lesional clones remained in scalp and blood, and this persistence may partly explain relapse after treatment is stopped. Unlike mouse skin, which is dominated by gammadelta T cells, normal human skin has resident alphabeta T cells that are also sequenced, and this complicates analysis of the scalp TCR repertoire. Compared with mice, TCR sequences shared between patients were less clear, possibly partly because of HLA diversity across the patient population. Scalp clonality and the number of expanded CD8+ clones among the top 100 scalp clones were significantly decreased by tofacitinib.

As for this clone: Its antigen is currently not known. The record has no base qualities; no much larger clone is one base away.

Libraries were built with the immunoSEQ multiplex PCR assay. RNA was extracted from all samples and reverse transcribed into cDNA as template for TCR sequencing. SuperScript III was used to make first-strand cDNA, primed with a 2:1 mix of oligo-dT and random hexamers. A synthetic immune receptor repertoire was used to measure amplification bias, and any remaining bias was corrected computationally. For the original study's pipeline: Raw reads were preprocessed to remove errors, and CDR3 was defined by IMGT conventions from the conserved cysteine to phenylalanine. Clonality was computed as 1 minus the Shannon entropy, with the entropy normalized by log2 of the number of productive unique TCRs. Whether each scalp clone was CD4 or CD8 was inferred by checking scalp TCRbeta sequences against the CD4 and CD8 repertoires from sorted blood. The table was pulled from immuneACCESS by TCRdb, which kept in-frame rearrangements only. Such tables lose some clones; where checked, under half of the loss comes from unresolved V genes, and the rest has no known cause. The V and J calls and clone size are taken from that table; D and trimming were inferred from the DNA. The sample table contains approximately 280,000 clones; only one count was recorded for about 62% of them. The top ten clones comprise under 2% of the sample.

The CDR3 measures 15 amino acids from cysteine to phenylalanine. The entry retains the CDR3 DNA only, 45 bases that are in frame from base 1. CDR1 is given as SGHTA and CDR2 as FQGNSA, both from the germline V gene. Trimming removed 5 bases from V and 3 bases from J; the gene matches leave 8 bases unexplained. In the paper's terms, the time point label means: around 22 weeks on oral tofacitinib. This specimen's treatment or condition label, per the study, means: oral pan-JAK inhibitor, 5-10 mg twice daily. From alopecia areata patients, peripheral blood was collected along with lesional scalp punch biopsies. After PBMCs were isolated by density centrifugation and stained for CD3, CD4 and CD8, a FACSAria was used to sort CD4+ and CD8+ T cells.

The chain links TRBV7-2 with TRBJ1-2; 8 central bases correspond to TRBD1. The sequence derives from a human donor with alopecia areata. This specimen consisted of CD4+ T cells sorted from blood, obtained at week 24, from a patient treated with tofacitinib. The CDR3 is CASSPTGGSDYGYTF. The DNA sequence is TGTGCCAGCAGCCCTACAGGGGGAAGCGACTATGGCTACACCTTC.